This TCR beta chain was profiled in a study of radiation and T cells in renal cell carcinoma. Whole-study findings and limits: Top 100 clonotypes averaged around 54% in irradiated versus around 40% in nephrectomy-only tumors.

Treatment meaning: treatment-naive control, cytoreductive nephrectomy. Some clones are missing from TCRdb's copy, which holds only in-frame ones; the method was immunoSEQ multiplex PCR. The sample lists roughly 5,000 clones; 68% were seen once. This clone is labeled as large (0.1 to 1%). The antigen is not known. CDR1 is LNHDA and CDR2 is SQIVND in the germline V gene (reference sequence). CDR3 length equals 15 residues. J gave up 8 bases and V 4 bases, and 7 bases lay outside the gene matches. The TCR was taken from a human donor with renal cell carcinoma. Here the sequenced sample was tumor tissue, taken from a patient whose treatment was nephrectomy without radiotherapy. The genes are TRBV19 and TRBJ2-1, with 11 bases that match TRBD2. The CDR3 is CASSKTSGSFDEQFF. DNA for the CDR3: TGTGCCAGTAGTAAAACTAGCGGGAGCTTCGATGAGCAGTTCTTC.